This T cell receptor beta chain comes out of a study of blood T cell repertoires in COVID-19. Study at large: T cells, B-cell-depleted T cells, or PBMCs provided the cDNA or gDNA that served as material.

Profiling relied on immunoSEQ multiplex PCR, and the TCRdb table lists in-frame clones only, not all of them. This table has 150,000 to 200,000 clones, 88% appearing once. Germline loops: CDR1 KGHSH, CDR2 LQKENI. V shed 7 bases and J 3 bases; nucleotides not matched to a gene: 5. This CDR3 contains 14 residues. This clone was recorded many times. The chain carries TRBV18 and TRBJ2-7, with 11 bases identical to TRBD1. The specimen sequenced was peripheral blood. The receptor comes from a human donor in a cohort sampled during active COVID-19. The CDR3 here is CASLPGTGGYEQYF. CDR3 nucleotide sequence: TGTGCCAGCTTACCCGGGACAGGGGGCTACGAGCAGTACTTC.